The following is a T cell receptor (beta chain) sequence with its context. Here immunoSEQ multiplex PCR was the method, and the copy in TCRdb shows in-frame clones only, minus some. The sample lists about 680,000 clones; roughly 90% were seen once. Germline assignment: CDR1 LNHNV and CDR2 YYDKDF (reference sequence). After removal of 1 base from V and 6 bases from J, the junction contained 3 bases not matched to a gene. This CDR3 comprises 14 residues. The record originates from a study of Ad26.COV2.S vaccination and SARS-CoV-2 variants. Treatment described: around 19 received Ad26.COV2.S at low or high dose, single or two shots; roughly five received placebo; per-sample allocation not given. Specimens were obtained on day 63 following the first vaccine or placebo injection.

The sample was peripheral blood, taken in a trial of Ad26.COV2.S vaccine versus placebo. This clonotype was obtained from a person aged 18 to 65 who received the Ad26.COV2.S COVID-19 vaccine or a placebo. The chain carries TRBV15 and TRBJ2-7, with 10 positions matching TRBD1. This CDR3 reads CATSRGQGATEQYF. The CDR3 DNA follows: TGTGCCACCAGCAGAGGACAGGGGGCGACCGAGCAGTACTTC.